The clone carrying this T cell receptor (beta chain) was seen at least ten times. Unique molecular identifiers were added to individual cDNA molecules. From the 5' RACE reads, TCRdb called clonotypes with MiXCR, one entry per CDR3 protein. Of under 45,000 distinct CDR3 sequences in the sample, about 8% were seen once. Trimming removed 6 bases from V and 1 base from J; junction bases left unmatched: 2. The CDR3 has 13 amino acids. The source of the sample is a study of early T cells in non-severe SARS-CoV-2 infection. The rearrangement uses TRBV12-3 or TRBV12-4 and TRBJ1-1; 7 bases match TRBD1. The specimen was whole blood, collected at baseline. This sequence was found in an adult who was a healthcare worker with PCR-confirmed SARS-CoV-2 infection or an uninfected control (not recorded which). The CDR3 DNA is TGTGCCAGCAGGCGGACAGGGAACACTGAAGCTTTCTTT. It codes for CASRRTGNTEAFF.